These T cell receptor beta chains were read from a single sample in a study of shared clonotypes between healthy human individuals. The repertoire was sequenced with immunoSEQ multiplex PCR; TCRdb's copy has only in-frame clones and lacks some. The sample has millions of clones; less than 95% are singletons. The sample was naive CD8+ T cells sorted from blood. These receptors originate from a man aged 18 to 30 in good health. Both conserved end residues are part of each CDR3. The D gene is left open where the match is weak. Expanded clones are given a class, and other clones once, few, many or no size at all.

d_gene,v_gene,abundance,len,j_gene,CDR3aa,CDR3nt
.,TRBV19,.,12,TRBJ1-2,CASSMGAFGYTF,TGTGCCAGTAGTATGGGTGCTTTCGGCTACACCTTC
.,TRBV6-6,once,11,TRBJ2-1,CASSNGDEQFF,TGTGCCAGCAGTAACGGGGATGAGCAGTTCTTC
.,TRBV7-6,once,12,TRBJ2-1,CASSLNFNEQFF,TGTGCCAGCAGCTTAAATTTTAATGAGCAGTTCTTC
.,TRBV6-5,once,13,TRBJ2-3,CASSAGWLDTQYF,TGTGCCAGCAGTGCCGGGTGGTTGGATACGCAGTATTTT
TRBD2,TRBV10-2,.,14,TRBJ2-7,CASSESSGRYEQYF,TGCGCCAGCAGTGAGTCTAGCGGGAGATACGAGCAGTACTTC
TRBD2,TRBV7-3,.,15,TRBJ2-1,CASSSTSGAYNEQFF,TGTGCCAGCAGCTCGACTAGCGGGGCTTACAATGAGCAGTTCTTC
TRBD1,TRBV6-5,.,12,TRBJ2-1,CASSPQGFEQFF,TGTGCCAGCAGTCCACAGGGGTTTGAGCAGTTCTTC
TRBD1,TRBV7-8,.,15,TRBJ1-2,CASSLSGGGSYGYTF,TGTGCCAGCAGCCTATCAGGGGGAGGTAGCTATGGCTACACCTTC
.,TRBV27,once,16,TRBJ2-4,CASSLKGEGTENIQYF,TGTGCCAGCAGTTTAAAGGGGGAGGGGACGGAAAACATTCAGTACTTC
TRBD1,TRBV5-1,.,14,TRBJ2-1,CASSSGQGGNEQFF,TGCGCCAGCAGCTCGGGACAGGGAGGCAATGAGCAGTTCTTC
.,TRBV6-5,once,13,TRBJ1-5,CASSQGSNQPQHF,TGTGCCAGCAGCCAGGGTAGCAATCAGCCCCAGCATTTT
.,TRBV7-9,.,14,TRBJ2-7,CASSLEENVDEQYF,TGTGCCAGCAGCTTAGAGGAGAACGTCGACGAGCAGTACTTC
.,TRBV6-5,.,13,TRBJ2-3,CASSYRARDTQYF,TGTGCCAGCAGTTACAGGGCCCGAGATACGCAGTATTTT
.,TRBV5-6,once,13,TRBJ2-7,CASSLGDPYEQYF,TGTGCCAGCAGCTTGGGGGACCCCTACGAGCAGTACTTC
TRBD1,TRBV29-1,.,13,TRBJ1-1,CSVETGGDTEAFF,TGCAGCGTTGAGACAGGGGGGGACACTGAAGCTTTCTTT
TRBD1,TRBV4-3,.,15,TRBJ2-7,CASSQDRQGVYEQYF,TGCGCCAGCAGCCAAGATAGACAGGGCGTCTACGAGCAGTACTTC
TRBD2,TRBV27,.,16,TRBJ2-1,CASSLRGLAGYNEQFF,TGTGCCAGCAGTTTAAGGGGACTAGCGGGGTACAATGAGCAGTTCTTC
.,TRBV30,.,12,TRBJ2-5,CAWSVTEETQYF,TGTGCCTGGAGTGTTACTGAAGAGACCCAGTACTTC
.,TRBV11-2,.,12,TRBJ2-3,CASSLAGDTQYF,TGTGCCAGCAGCTTAGCCGGGGATACGCAGTATTTT
.,TRBV5-5,.,14,TRBJ2-7,CASSLEVVPYEQYF,TGTGCCAGCAGCTTGGAGGTAGTCCCCTACGAGCAGTACTTC
.,TRBV12-5,.,19,TRBJ1-2,CASGLGGKDNKIGVYGYTF,TGTGCTAGTGGTTTGGGGGGAAAGGACAACAAGATAGGAGTCTATGGCTACACCTTC
TRBD2,TRBV2,.,13,TRBJ2-3,CASSDREGNTQYF,TGTGCCAGCAGTGACCGGGAGGGTAATACGCAGTATTTT
.,TRBV4-3,.,17,TRBJ2-7,CASSQDIPGAGTYEQYF,TGCGCCAGCAGCCAAGACATACCGGGAGCTGGGACCTACGAGCAGTACTTC
.,TRBV7-6,.,11,TRBJ2-7,CASSSRGEQYF,TGTGCCAGCAGCTCCCGGGGGGAGCAGTACTTC
.,TRBV5-6,.,16,TRBJ1-1,CASSLGPVPTNPEAFF,TGTGCCAGCAGCTTGGGCCCTGTCCCAACCAACCCTGAAGCTTTCTTT
.,TRBV10-1,once,14,TRBJ2-3,CASSEGRIEDTQYF,TGCGCCAGCAGTGAAGGACGGATAGAAGATACGCAGTATTTT
.,TRBV5-4,.,13,TRBJ2-5,CASSSGAEETQYF,TGTGCCAGCAGCTCGGGAGCAGAAGAGACCCAGTACTTC
.,TRBV5-6,.,13,TRBJ2-5,CASSLAGLETQYF,TGTGCCAGCAGCTTGGCGGGTTTGGAGACCCAGTACTTC
.,TRBV20-1,few,11,TRBJ2-1,CSAREYNEQFF,TGCAGTGCTAGAGAGTACAATGAGCAGTTCTTC
.,TRBV4-1,.,14,TRBJ2-7,CASSQRDTSYEQYF,TGCGCCAGCAGCCAACGAGACACGTCCTACGAGCAGTACTTC
.,TRBV7-3,.,15,TRBJ2-7,CASSLPEQGIYEQYF,TGTGCCAGCAGCCTCCCAGAACAGGGAATTTACGAGCAGTACTTC
TRBD1,TRBV29-1,.,13,TRBJ2-7,CSTRQGNSNEQYF,TGCAGCACCCGACAGGGAAATTCGAACGAGCAGTACTTC
TRBD2,TRBV11-2,.,14,TRBJ2-5,CASSLSLAGEAQYF,TGTGCCAGCAGCTTATCACTAGCGGGGGAGGCCCAGTACTTC
TRBD1,TRBV10-1,.,14,TRBJ1-2,CASSPGGLNYGYTF,TGCGCCAGCAGTCCAGGGGGTCTTAACTATGGCTACACCTTC
TRBD2,TRBV10-1,.,14,TRBJ2-1,CASSPGLADNEQFF,TGCGCCAGCAGTCCGGGACTAGCAGACAATGAGCAGTTCTTC
.,TRBV4-1,.,12,TRBJ1-1,CASSQGWTEAFF,TGCGCCAGCAGCCAAGGTTGGACTGAAGCTTTCTTT
.,TRBV28,.,16,TRBJ1-5,CASSFTGEGSNQPQHF,TGTGCCAGCAGTTTCACGGGGGAAGGAAGCAATCAGCCCCAGCATTTT
.,TRBV11-3,.,12,TRBJ2-2,CASSDRSGELFF,TGTGCCAGCAGTGACCGTTCCGGGGAGCTGTTTTTT